This entry is about one T cell receptor (beta chain). What it binds is not known. At one of its ends the junction is not consistent with the germline gene, which may arise from a read error. Construction of the TCRbeta library involved unique molecular identifiers. TCRdb re-derived calls from the PCR reads in MiXCR, one entry per CDR3 protein. The data contain almost 250,000 distinct CDR3 sequences, over 20% of them singletons. The germline V gene encodes CDR1 DFQATT and CDR2 SNEGSKA (reference sequence). The CDR3 is 13 residues long. The sample is drawn from a study of T-cell reconstitution after alpha-beta-depleted transplantation in children. Study-level findings and limits: Alpha-beta T cells about two months after transplant reportedly derived from several hundred expanded graft clones. Newly generated T cells supplied most T-cell counts and diversity one year post-transplant. Surviving recipient T cells and thymic progenitors underlay high day-60 TCRbeta diversity in some patients.

This sequence originates from a girl aged 2-10 years with Fanconi anemia, due to receive a stem cell transplant. The material sequenced was PBMCs, taken before TCRalphabeta/CD19-depleted stem cell transplant. The chain combines TRBV20-1 with TRBJ2-1, with a weak D call TRBD1 (6 bases). CDR3 nucleotides: TGCAGGGCTAGAGGGGGAGTCGACAATGAGCAGTTCTTC. Residues: CRARGGVDNEQFF.